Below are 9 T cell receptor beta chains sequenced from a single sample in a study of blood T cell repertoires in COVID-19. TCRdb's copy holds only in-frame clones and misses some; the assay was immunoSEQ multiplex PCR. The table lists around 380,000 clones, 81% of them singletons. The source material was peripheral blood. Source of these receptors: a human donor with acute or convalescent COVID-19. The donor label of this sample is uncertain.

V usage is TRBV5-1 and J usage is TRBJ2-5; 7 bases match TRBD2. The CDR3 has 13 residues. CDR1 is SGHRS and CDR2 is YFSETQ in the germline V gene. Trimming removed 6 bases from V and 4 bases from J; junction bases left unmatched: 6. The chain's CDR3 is CASNSPGGETQYF. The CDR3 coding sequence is TGCGCCAGCAACTCCCCGGGGGGAGAGACCCAGTACTTC. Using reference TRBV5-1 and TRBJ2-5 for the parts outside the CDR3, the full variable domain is KAGVTQTPRYLIKTRGQQVTLSCSPISGHRSVSWYQQTPGQGLQFLFEYFSETQRNKGNFPGRFSGRQFSNSRSEMNVSTLELGDSALYLCASNSPGGETQYFGPGTRLLVL.

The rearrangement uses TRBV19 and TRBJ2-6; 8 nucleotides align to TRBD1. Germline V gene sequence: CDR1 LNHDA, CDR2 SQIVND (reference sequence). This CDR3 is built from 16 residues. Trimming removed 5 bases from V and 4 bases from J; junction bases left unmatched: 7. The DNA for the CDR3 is TGTGCCAGTAGTCCGGCAGGGGGCGCCGGGGCCAACGTCCTGACTTTC. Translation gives CASSPAGGAGANVLTF.

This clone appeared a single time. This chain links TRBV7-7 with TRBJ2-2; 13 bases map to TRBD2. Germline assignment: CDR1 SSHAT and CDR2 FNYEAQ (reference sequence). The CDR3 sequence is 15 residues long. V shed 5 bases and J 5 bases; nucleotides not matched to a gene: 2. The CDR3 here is CASSPGLAGTGELFF. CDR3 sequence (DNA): TGTGCCAGCAGCCCGGGACTAGCGGGGACCGGGGAGCTGTTTTTT.

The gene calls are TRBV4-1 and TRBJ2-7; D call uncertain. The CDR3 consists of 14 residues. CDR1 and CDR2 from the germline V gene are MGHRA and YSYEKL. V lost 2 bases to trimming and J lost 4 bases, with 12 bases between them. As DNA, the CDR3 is TGCGCCAGCAGCCAAAGTGGCATACAGTACGAGCAGTACTTC. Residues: CASSQSGIQYEQYF.

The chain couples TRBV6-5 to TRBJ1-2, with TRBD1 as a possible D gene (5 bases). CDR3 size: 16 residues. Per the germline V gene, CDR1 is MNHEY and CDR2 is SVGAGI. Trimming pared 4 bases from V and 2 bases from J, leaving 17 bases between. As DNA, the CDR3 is TGTGCCAGCAGTTCCGGACCTCGCGGGGGAAACTATGGCTACACCTTC. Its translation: CASSSGPRGGNYGYTF.

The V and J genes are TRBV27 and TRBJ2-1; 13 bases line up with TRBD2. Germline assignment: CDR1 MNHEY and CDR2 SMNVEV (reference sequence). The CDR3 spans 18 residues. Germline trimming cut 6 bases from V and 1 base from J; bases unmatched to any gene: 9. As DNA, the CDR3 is TGTGCCAGCAGCGCCGGGACTAGCGGGAAACGGTCCTACAATGAGCAGTTCTTC. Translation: CASSAGTSGKRSYNEQFF.

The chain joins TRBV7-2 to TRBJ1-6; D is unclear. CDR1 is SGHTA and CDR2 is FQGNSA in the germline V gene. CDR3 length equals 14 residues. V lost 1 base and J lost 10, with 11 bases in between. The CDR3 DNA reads TGTGCCAGCAGCTTAGGGCCGGGTGGGTCACCCCTCCACTTT. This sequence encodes CASSLGPGGSPLHF.

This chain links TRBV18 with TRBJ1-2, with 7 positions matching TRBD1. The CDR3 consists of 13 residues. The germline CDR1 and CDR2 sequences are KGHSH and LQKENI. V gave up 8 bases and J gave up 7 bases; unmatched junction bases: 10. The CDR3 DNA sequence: TGTGCCAGCCAGGGGACAGCCTCAGGTGGCTACACCTTC. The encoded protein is CASQGTASGGYTF.

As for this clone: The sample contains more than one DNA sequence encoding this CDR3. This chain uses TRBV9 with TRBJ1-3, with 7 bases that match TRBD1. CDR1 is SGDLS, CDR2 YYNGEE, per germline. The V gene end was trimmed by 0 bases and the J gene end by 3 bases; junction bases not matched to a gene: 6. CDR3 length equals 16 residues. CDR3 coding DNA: TGTGCCAGCAGCGTAGGGGCAGGGGGAAGTGGAAACACCATATATTTT. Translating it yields CASSVGAGGSGNTIYF.